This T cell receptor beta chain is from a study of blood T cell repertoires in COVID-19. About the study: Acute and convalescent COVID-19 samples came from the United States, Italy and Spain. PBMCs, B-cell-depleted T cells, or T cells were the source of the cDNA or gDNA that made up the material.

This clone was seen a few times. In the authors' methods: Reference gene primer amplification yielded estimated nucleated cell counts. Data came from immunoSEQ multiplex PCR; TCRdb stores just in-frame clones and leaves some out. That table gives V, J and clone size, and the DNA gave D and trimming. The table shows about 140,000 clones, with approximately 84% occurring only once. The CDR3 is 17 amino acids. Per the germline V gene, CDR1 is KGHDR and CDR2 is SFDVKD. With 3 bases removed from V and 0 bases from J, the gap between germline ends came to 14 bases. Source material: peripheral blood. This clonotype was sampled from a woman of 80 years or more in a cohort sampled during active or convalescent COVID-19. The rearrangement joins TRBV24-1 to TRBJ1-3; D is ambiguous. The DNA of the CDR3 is TGTGCCACCAGTGATACGTACTCTCGCCCCTCTGGAAACACCATATATTTT. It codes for CATSDTYSRPSGNTIYF.